This T cell receptor (beta chain) was identified during a study of T cell clones after liver transplantation. At the level of the study: Samples came from ITN030ST, which attempted immunosuppression withdrawal within 2 years of liver transplantation. TCRbeta sequencing after a pre-transplant mixed lymphocyte reaction identified graft-donor-reactive clones, later tracked in post-transplant blood. Without induction therapy, subjects received standard immunosuppression until 12-24 months post-transplant.

Trimming at V came to 3 bases and at J to 5 bases, leaving 7 bases not matched to a gene. Germline assignment: CDR1 SGHRS and CDR2 YFSETQ. This CDR3 spans 14 amino acids. The repertoire was sequenced with immunoSEQ multiplex PCR; TCRdb's copy has only in-frame clones and lacks some. The repertoire holds 68,000 or so clones, 80% seen once, with about 0.6% in the top ten. This clone has only a few counts. This chain connects TRBV5-1 to TRBJ2-5; TRBD2 matches at 7 bases. The origin of this receptor is a human donor who received a liver transplant. The input for sequencing was CD4+ T cells from blood, taken before liver transplant. The CDR3 spells CASSSLAAAETQYF. Written as DNA, the CDR3 is TGCGCCAGCAGCTCCCTAGCGGCGGCGGAGACCCAGTACTTC. Complete variable domain (other parts from reference TRBV5-1 and TRBJ2-5): KAGVTQTPRYLIKTRGQQVTLSCSPISGHRSVSWYQQTPGQGLQFLFEYFSETQRNKGNFPGRFSGRQFSNSRSEMNVSTLELGDSALYLCASSSLAAAETQYFGPGTRLLVL.